A single sample is the source of the 21 T cell receptor beta chains below, sequenced in a study of regulatory T cells in long-lasting Graves disease. Arm-PCR of CDR3 regions with iRepertoire HTBI primers generated TCR beta libraries. TCRdb passed the multiplex PCR reads through MiXCR, listing each CDR3 protein once. The sample yields under 300,000 distinct CDR3 sequences, about 19% seen once. Time point noted: newly diagnosed GD, antithyroid drugs for less than 3 months. Extracted PBMC RNA gave rise to the TCR library. Sequencing was performed on peripheral blood mononuclear cells (PBMCs), taken at new diagnosis, from a patient treated with antithyroid drugs. The receptors shown here come from a female donor with Graves disease.

This clonotype appeared many times. V gene TRBV6-2 or TRBV6-3 combines with J gene TRBJ2-3, with D possibly matching TRBD1 (5 bases). The length of the CDR3 is 13 residues. The germline CDR1 and CDR2 sequences are MNHEY and SVGEGT. The V gene lost 5 bases and the J gene lost 6 bases, with 12 bases spanning the gap. The CDR3 DNA reads TGTGCCAGCAGTCGACCCCCAGGGGATACGCAGTATTTT. Residues: CASSRPPGDTQYF.

This clonotype was seen many times. The chain employs TRBV7-8 and TRBJ1-1; 11 nucleotides line up with TRBD1. The germline gives CDR1 SGHVS, CDR2 FQNEAQ. The CDR3 totals 14 residues. With 5 bases clipped from V and 5 bases from J, the junction kept 4 bases outside the gene matches. The DNA of the CDR3 is TGTGCCAGCAGCCCGGACAGGGGGCGTACTGAAGCTTTCTTT. Its translation is CASSPDRGRTEAFF.

This clonotype was recorded once. This rearrangement joins TRBV7-9 to TRBJ2-1; D uncertain. This CDR3 is 16 amino acids long. Trimming pared 5 bases from V and 5 bases from J, leaving 19 bases between. The germline V gene encodes CDR1 SEHNR and CDR2 FQNEAQ (reference sequence). The CDR3 spells CASSPTGPGSNNEQFF. The CDR3 DNA reads as TGTGCCAGCAGCCCCACCGGCCCGGGCAGCAACAATGAGCAGTTCTTC. Together with reference TRBV7-9 and TRBJ2-1, the CDR3 gives the full variable domain: DTGVSQNPRHKITKRGQNVTFRCDPISEHNRLYWYRQTLGQGPEFLTYFQNEAQLEKSRLLSDRFSAERPKGSFSTLEIQRTEQGDSAMYLCASSPTGPGSNNEQFFGPGTRLTVL.

This clonotype was found many times. This rearrangement joins TRBV30 to TRBJ2-1; 7 bases fit TRBD2. V was clipped by 5 bases and J by 3 bases; unmatched bases: 4. This CDR3 region has 13 residues. From germline, CDR1 is GTSNPN and CDR2 SVGIG (reference sequence). CDR3 sequence (DNA): TGTGCCTGGGAGAGGGACTACTACAATGAGCAGTTCTTC. Amino acids: CAWERDYYNEQFF.

This clonotype occurred once. V is TRBV5-4 and J is TRBJ2-1, with 10 bases identical to TRBD2. The CDR3 totals 15 residues. The V and J ends lost 2 bases and 6 bases, in that order; junction bases with no gene match: 5. Germline assignment: CDR1 SGHNT and CDR2 YYREEE (reference sequence). The CDR3 reads CASSLGPSGSNEQFF. The DNA of the CDR3 is TGTGCCAGCAGCTTAGGGCCTAGCGGGAGCAATGAGCAGTTCTTC.

The CDR3 sequence: CASSPNGGLAGFTDTQYF. In nucleotides, the CDR3 is TGTGCCAGCTCACCTAACGGAGGACTAGCGGGCTTCACAGATACGCAGTATTTT. This chain joins TRBV18 and TRBJ2-3; 11 nucleotides align to TRBD2. This CDR3 is built from 18 residues. Germline lookup yields CDR1 KGHSH and CDR2 LQKENI. The V segment lost 3 bases and the J segment 2 bases; nucleotides outside the gene matches: 10.

This chain links TRBV29-1 with TRBJ1-2; D is perhaps TRBD1 (5 bases). The CDR3 has 11 residues. V lost 5 bases and J 7 bases, leaving 11 bases between the germline ends. Germline loops: CDR1 SQVTM, CDR2 ANQGSEA. CDR3 DNA sequence: TGCAGCGTTCAAATGGGGGGTGGCTACACCTTC. It yields the protein CSVQMGGGYTF.

This clonotype occurred many times. The chain is built from TRBV7-2 and TRBJ2-7; no reliable D call. The CDR3 runs 14 residues. V lost 2 bases and J 2 bases, leaving 10 bases between the germline ends. Per germline, CDR1 SGHTA and CDR2 FQGNSA. CDR3 protein: CASSLFGSTYEQYF. The CDR3 DNA follows: TGTGCCAGCAGCTTATTTGGCAGCACCTACGAGCAGTACTTC.

In DNA form, the CDR3 reads TGTGCCAGTCAAGCGGGGGGCTCCTACAATGAGCAGTTCTTC. It specifies CASQAGGSYNEQFF. This chain uses TRBV12-3 or TRBV12-4 with TRBJ2-1, with 9 bases identical to TRBD2. V was pared by 9 bases and J by 0 bases, with 3 bases of the junction left unmatched. The CDR3 totals 14 residues.

This clonotype was seen ten or more times. The chain is built from TRBV20-1 and TRBJ2-3, with 8 bases fitting TRBD2. V was clipped by 2 bases and J by 8 bases; unmatched bases: 9. The CDR3 spans 14 residues. In germline, CDR1 is DFQATT, CDR2 SNEGSKA (reference sequence). DNA for the CDR3: TGCAGTGCTAGATACGAGACTAGCGCGGGTACGCAGTATTTT. It encodes CSARYETSAGTQYF.

This clonotype was seen ten or more times. The V and J genes are TRBV6-1 and TRBJ1-5; D remains ambiguous. The ends were cut back, 2 bases at V and 0 bases at J, with 8 bases in the middle. The CDR3 covers 15 residues. Germline V gives CDR1 MNHNS, CDR2 SASEGT. DNA for the CDR3: TGTGCCAGCAGTGAAACCAGAAATAGCAATCAGCCCCAGCATTTT. This codes for CASSETRNSNQPQHF.

At least ten counts were recorded for this clonotype. The chain couples TRBV18 to TRBJ2-1; tentatively, D is TRBD2 (5 bases). The length of the CDR3 is 11 residues. The germline V gene has CDR1 KGHSH and CDR2 LQKENI. With 8 bases removed from V and 7 bases from J, the gap between germline ends came to 9 bases. The CDR3 sequence is CASRERNEQFF. DNA for the CDR3: TGTGCCAGCAGGGAGCGGAATGAGCAGTTCTTC.

This clonotype was picked up a small number of times. The gene calls are TRBV30 and TRBJ1-6; no firm D call. Trimming shortened V by 3 bases and J by 7 bases, and 13 bases separated the two germline ends. The CDR3 sequence is 14 residues long. Germline CDR1 is GTSNPN and CDR2 is SVGIG (reference sequence). CDR3: CAWSATPANSPLHF. In nucleotides, the CDR3 is TGTGCCTGGAGCGCTACCCCCGCCAATTCACCCCTCCACTTT. The full variable domain, in which reference TRBV30 and TRBJ1-6 provide the parts outside the CDR3, is SQTIHQWPATLVQPVGSPLSLECTVEGTSNPNLYWYRQAAGRGLQLLFYSVGIGQISSEVPQNLSASRPQDRQFILSSKKLLLSDSGFYLCAWSATPANSPLHFGNGTRLTVT.

V usage is TRBV3-2 and J usage is TRBJ2-6; the tabulated D call, TRBD1, remains unverified against the DNA. TRBV3-2 is a listed pseudogene. This CDR3 has 17 residues. CDR3 in amino acids: CASSPPITGTGANVLTF. For the CDR3, the DNA is TGTGCCAGCAGCCCCCCCATTACAGGGACTGGGGCCAACGTCCTGACTTTC.

The table lists this clonotype with many counts. The CDR3 region has the DNA TGTGCCAGCAGCTTAGAACCCGGGACAGGGGGCTATGGCTACACCTTC. Translated: CASSLEPGTGGYGYTF. V and J are TRBV11-2 and TRBJ1-2, with 11 bases identical to TRBD1. The CDR3 sequence is 16 residues long. Germline values: CDR1 SGHAT, CDR2 FQNNGV. Unmatched junction bases numbered 4, after V lost 0 bases and J lost 4 bases. Full variable domain (rest looked up from reference TRBV11-2 and TRBJ1-2): EAGVAQSPRYKIIEKRQSVAFWCNPISGHATLYWYQQILGQGPKLLIQFQNNGVVDDSQLPKDRFSAERLKGVDSTLKIQPAKLEDSAVYLCASSLEPGTGGYGYTFGSGTRLTVV.

This clonotype was seen ten or more times. The chain combines TRBV7-3 with TRBJ2-7; D call uncertain. The CDR3 is 13 residues long. Germline CDR1 is SGHTA and CDR2 is FQGTGA. The V end was cut by 5 bases, the J end by 6 bases, with 14 bases between. The CDR3 DNA follows: TGTGCCAGCAGCCCCAGCCCTATGGCCGAGCAGTACTTC. Encoded protein: CASSPSPMAEQYF.

The chain joins TRBV11-2 to TRBJ2-1; 9 positions match TRBD2. Per germline, CDR1 SGHAT and CDR2 FQNNGV. The J segment lost 4 bases and the V segment lost 1 base, leaving 8 bases of the junction unmatched. The CDR3 consists of 17 residues. The DNA for the CDR3 is TGTGCCAGCAGCTTAGGTGGCGGGAGGGGGTTATACAATGAGCAGTTCTTC. It specifies CASSLGGGRGLYNEQFF.

Comments on this clonotype: A much larger clone differs from this one at a single base, so this may be a read error. In nucleotides, the CDR3 is TGTGCCAGCAGCTTAGGAACCGGGATTACGTACAATGAGCAGTTCTTC. Translation gives CASSLGTGITYNEQFF. The genes are TRBV2 and TRBJ2-1, with D perhaps TRBD2 (5 bases). The CDR3 consists of 16 residues. V lost 6 bases and J lost 4, with 19 bases in between. Looked up from germline, CDR1 is SNHLY and CDR2 is FYNNEI.

This clonotype was recorded at least ten times. The chain uses TRBV7-2 and TRBJ1-4; D not certain. The length of the CDR3 is 13 residues. V was shortened by 5 bases and J by 7 bases, with 11 bases between the two germline ends. Germline CDR1 SGHTA, CDR2 FQGNSA. The CDR3 DNA is TGTGCCAGCAGCCGTGAATACACTGAAAAACTGTTTTTT. It is translated as CASSREYTEKLFF.

This clonotype has more than one count but fewer than ten. This may be a read error: a much more frequent sequence differs by one nucleotide. This CDR3 is CTSSLVAGGNTEAFF. The CDR3 bases are TGCACCAGCAGCTTGGTTGCGGGAGGGAACACTGAAGCTTTCTTT. The rearrangement joins TRBV5-1 to TRBJ1-1, with D unclear. The CDR3 runs to 15 residues. From germline, CDR1 is SGHRS and CDR2 YFSETQ.

Ten or more counts support this clonotype. The chain carries TRBV7-2 and TRBJ2-7; D is ambiguous. Germline V gives CDR1 SGHTA, CDR2 FQGNSA. The CDR3 loop spans 12 amino acids. Trimming cost V 2 bases and J 5 bases, with 7 bases left between them. The CDR3 spells CASSLKGNEQYF. CDR3 DNA sequence: TGTGCCAGCAGCTTAAAGGGAAACGAGCAGTACTTC.